This T cell receptor beta chain was observed in a study of cytomegalovirus exposure and HLA in healthy donors. Study overall: Of the donors genotyped, several hundred in all, about 80% fell in the Caucasian-associated ancestry cluster. Overall study results and limits: Presence/absence analyses assumed roughly uniform sequencing depth across donors, which may not hold. A missense DCLRE1C variant was associated with V- and J-gene trimming of TCR beta chains in a later analysis, and an independent cohort replicated the association.

A few counts support this clone. Its antigen remains unidentified. Primers: 60 Vbeta forward and 13 Jbeta reverse. Profiled with immunoSEQ multiplex PCR; TCRdb holds only in-frame clones, not every one. Among hundreds of thousands of clones listed, roughly 78% were seen once. Trimming took off 0 bases at V and 0 bases at J, with 6 bases between the two ends. The CDR3 consists of 16 residues. The germline CDR1 and CDR2 sequences are MRHNA and SNTAGT. Specimen: PBMCs. The clonotype originates from a boy between 5 and 17 years old in good health and CMV-seronegative. This chain connects TRBV6-4 to TRBJ2-6; D is possibly TRBD1 (6 bases). CDR3 in amino acids: CASSDSGGSGANVLTF. CDR3 coding DNA: TGTGCCAGCAGTGACTCAGGGGGCTCTGGGGCCAACGTCCTGACTTTC.